This T cell receptor beta chain originates from a study of metastatic and nonmetastatic thyroid tumors. Study overall: Repertoires from blood and tumor or nodule tissue of malignant and benign thyroid patients were compared.

As handled by the study authors: The distant-metastasis classifier for papillary thyroid cancer was built from CDR3 differences across clinicopathological groups. TCRdb redid the clone calls on the PCR reads using MiXCR. TCRdb's processing, not the authors', yielded these V and J calls. The sample consists of 14,000 to 15,000 clones, roughly a fifth of them appearing once. Among the patients, none had received any treatment before thyroid surgery. Notes on the study in general: Malignant tumors reportedly showed significantly higher TCR beta diversity than benign nodules in both blood and tumor.

With regard to this clone: The target antigen is unknown.

The CDR3 is 15 residues long. Germline CDR1 DFQATT, CDR2 SNEGSKA (reference sequence). V trimming: 6 bases; J trimming: 3 bases; junction bases outside the gene matches: 5. This clonotype originated in a female donor with papillary thyroid cancer or a benign thyroid nodule (not recorded which). Some clones in this sample may be carry-over from other donors' samples. The J gene is TRBJ2-3, the V gene TRBV20-1; TRBD2 matches at 14 bases. The sample comprised blood. CDR3 protein: CSAQGTSGRTDTQYF. DNA for the CDR3: TGCAGTGCCCAAGGGACTAGCGGGAGAACAGATACGCAGTATTTT.